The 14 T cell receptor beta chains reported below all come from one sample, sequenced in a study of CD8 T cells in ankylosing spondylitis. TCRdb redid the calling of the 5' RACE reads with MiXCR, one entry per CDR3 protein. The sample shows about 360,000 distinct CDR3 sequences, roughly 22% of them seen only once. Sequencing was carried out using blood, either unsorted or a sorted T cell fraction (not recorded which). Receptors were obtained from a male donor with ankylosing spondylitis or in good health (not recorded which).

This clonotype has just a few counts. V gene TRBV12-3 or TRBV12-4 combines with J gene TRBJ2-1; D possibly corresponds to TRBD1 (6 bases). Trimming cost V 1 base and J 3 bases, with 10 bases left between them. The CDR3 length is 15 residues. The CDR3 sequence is CASSLGRGYYNEQFF. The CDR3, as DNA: TGTGCCAGCAGTTTAGGCAGGGGATACTACAATGAGCAGTTCTTC.

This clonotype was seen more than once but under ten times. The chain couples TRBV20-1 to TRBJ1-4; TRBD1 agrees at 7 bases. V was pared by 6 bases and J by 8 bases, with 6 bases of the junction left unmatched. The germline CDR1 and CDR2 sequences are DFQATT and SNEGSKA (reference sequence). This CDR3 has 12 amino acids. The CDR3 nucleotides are TGCAGTGCCTCGGACAGGAAGGAAAAACTGTTTTTT. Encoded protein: CSASDRKEKLFF.

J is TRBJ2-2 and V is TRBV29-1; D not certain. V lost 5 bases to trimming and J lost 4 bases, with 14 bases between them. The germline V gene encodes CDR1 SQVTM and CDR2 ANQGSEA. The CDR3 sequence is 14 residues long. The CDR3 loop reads CSVCVRTVTGELFF. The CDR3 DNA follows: TGCAGCGTTTGCGTTCGGACCGTCACCGGGGAGCTGTTTTTT.

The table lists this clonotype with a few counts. CDR3: CASSSWTDSYEQYF. For the CDR3, the DNA is TGTGCCAGCAGTTCGTGGACAGACTCCTACGAGCAGTACTTC. The chain carries TRBV27 and TRBJ2-7, with D possibly being TRBD1 (6 bases). Germline V gene lookup returns CDR1 MNHEY and CDR2 SMNVEV (reference sequence). This CDR3 contains 14 residues. V was cut by 4 bases and J by 0 bases, with 10 bases left in between.

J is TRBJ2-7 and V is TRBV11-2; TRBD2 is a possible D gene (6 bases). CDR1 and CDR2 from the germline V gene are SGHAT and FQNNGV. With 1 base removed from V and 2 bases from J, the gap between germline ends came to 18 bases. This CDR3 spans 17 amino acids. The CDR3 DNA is TGTGCCAGCAGCTTAGGGCCCACCGGGACGGGAGCCTACGAGCAGTACTTC. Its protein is CASSLGPTGTGAYEQYF.

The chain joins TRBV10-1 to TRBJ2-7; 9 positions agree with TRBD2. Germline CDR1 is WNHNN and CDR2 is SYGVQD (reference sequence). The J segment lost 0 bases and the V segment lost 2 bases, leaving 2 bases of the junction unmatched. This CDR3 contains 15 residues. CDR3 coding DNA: TGCGCCAGCAGTGAGGAGCGGGGGGACTCCTACGAGCAGTACTTC. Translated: CASSEERGDSYEQYF.

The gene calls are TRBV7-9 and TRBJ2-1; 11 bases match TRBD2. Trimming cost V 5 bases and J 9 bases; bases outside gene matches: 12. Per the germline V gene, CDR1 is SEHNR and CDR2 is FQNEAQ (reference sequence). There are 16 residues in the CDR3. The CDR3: CASSPRVSGGVSEQFF. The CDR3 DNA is TGTGCCAGCAGCCCGCGGGTTAGCGGGGGGGTGAGTGAGCAGTTCTTC.

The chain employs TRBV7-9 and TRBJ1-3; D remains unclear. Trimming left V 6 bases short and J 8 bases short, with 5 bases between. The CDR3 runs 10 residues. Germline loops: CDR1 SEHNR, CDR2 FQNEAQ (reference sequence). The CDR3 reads CASSRDTIYF. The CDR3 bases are TGTGCCAGCAGTCGAGACACCATATATTTT.

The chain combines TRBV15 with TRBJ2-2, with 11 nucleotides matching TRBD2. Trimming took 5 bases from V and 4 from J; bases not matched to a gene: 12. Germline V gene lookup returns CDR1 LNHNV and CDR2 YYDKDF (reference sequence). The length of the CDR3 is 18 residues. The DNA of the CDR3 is TGTGCCACCAGCGACCCCGACGTAACTAGCGGGGGCACCGGGGAGCTGTTTTTT. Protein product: CATSDPDVTSGGTGELFF.

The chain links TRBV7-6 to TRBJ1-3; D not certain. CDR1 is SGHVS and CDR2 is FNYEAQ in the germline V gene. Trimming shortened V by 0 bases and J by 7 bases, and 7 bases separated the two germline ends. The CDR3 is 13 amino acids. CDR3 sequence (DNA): TGTGCCAGCAGCTTAGCGGAGGCGAACACCATATATTTT. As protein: CASSLAEANTIYF. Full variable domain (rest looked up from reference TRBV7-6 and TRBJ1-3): GAGVSQSPRYKVTKRGQDVALRCDPISGHVSLYWYRQALGQGPEFLTYFNYEAQQDKSGLPNDRFSAERPEGSISTLTIQRTEQRDSAMYRCASSLAEANTIYFGEGSWLTVV.

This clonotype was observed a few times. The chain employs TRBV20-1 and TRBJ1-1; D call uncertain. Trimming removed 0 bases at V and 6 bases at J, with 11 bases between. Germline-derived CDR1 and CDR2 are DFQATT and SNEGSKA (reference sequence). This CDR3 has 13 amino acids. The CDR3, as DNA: TGCAGTGCTAGAGAATTGCAATCCGCTGAAGCTTTCTTT. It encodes CSARELQSAEAFF.

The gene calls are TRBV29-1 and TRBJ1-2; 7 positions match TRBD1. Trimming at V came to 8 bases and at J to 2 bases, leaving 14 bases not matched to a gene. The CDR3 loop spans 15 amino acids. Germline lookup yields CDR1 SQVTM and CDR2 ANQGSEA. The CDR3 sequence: CSTAQFEGANYGYTF. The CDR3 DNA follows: TGCAGCACCGCGCAGTTCGAGGGGGCGAACTATGGCTACACCTTC.

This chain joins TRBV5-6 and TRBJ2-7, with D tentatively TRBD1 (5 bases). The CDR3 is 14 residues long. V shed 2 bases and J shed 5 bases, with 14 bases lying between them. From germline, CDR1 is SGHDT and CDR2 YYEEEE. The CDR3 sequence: CASSFLREGNEQYF. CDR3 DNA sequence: TGTGCCAGCAGCTTCCTCAGGGAAGGGAACGAGCAGTACTTC.

CDR3 region: CASSLVQIGNEQFF. CDR3 nucleotides: TGCGCCAGCAGCTTGGTTCAGATAGGCAATGAGCAGTTCTTC. V and J are TRBV5-1 and TRBJ2-1; D remains unclear. CDR3 size: 14 residues. Germline CDR1 is SGHRS and CDR2 is YFSETQ. The V end lost 0 bases, the J end lost 6 bases, and 10 bases lay between the germline ends.